A single TCR beta chain is shown here with its context. This specimen comes from a study of T cell responses to AZD1222 COVID-19 vaccine. Only in-frame clones appear in the TCRdb table, and some are missing; sequencing was by immunoSEQ multiplex PCR. The table lists roughly 170,000 clones, 88% of them singletons. Sequences were derived from peripheral blood, sampled on day 0 of AZD1222 vaccination. This TCR derives from an adult in good health.

This chain's CDR3 is CATVGDTYNEQFF. CDR3 nucleotide sequence: TGTGCCACCGTGGGGGACACCTACAATGAGCAGTTCTTC. The chain is built from TRBV27 and TRBJ2-1, with a possible D match to TRBD1 (6 bases). Trimming left V 10 bases short and J 2 bases short, with 12 bases between. This CDR3 spans 13 amino acids. The germline V gene has CDR1 MNHEY and CDR2 SMNVEV (reference sequence).